This TCR beta chain appears in the sequencing data of a study of blood T cell repertoires in COVID-19. Assay used: immunoSEQ multiplex PCR; TCRdb lists only in-frame clones, some missing. Of a few hundred thousand clones listed, 87% are singletons. With V trimmed by 5 bases and J by 5 bases, 11 bases remained unmatched. Germline CDR1 MDHEN, CDR2 SYDVKM. This CDR3 has 17 amino acids. This TCR derives from a woman aged 25-40 years who had recovered from COVID-19. Sequencing input: PBMCs or T cells enriched from blood (not recorded which). This chain links TRBV28 with TRBJ2-2; TRBD2 aligns across 10 bases. CDR3 sequence (DNA): TGTGCCAGCAGTCCCCCGTTAGCGGGGGGAGGTACCGGGGAGCTGTTTTTT. The encoded protein is CASSPPLAGGGTGELFF.